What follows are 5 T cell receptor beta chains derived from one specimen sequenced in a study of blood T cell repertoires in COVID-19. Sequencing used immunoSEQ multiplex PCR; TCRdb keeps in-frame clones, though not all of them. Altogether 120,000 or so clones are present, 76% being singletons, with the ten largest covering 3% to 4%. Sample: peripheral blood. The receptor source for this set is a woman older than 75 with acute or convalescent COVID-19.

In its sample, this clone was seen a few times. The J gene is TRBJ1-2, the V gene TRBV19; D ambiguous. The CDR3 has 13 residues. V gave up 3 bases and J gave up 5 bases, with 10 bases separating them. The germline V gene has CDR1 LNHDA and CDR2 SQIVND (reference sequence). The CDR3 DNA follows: TGTGCCAGTAGTATGCAACCCAGATATGGCTACACCTTC. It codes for CASSMQPRYGYTF.

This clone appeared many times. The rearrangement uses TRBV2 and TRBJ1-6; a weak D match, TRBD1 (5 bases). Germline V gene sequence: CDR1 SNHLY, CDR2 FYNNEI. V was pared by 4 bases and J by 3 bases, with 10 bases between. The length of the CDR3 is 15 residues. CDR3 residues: CASSVGQGYNSPLHF. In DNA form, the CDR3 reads TGTGCCAGCAGTGTTGGGCAGGGCTATAATTCACCCCTCCACTTT.

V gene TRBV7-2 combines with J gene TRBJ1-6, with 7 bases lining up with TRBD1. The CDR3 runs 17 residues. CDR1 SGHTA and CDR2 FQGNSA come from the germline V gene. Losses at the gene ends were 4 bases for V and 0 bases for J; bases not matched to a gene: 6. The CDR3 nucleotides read TGTGCCAGCAGCTGGGGGGACAGTAGCTCCTATAATTCACCCCTCCACTTT. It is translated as CASSWGDSSSYNSPLHF.

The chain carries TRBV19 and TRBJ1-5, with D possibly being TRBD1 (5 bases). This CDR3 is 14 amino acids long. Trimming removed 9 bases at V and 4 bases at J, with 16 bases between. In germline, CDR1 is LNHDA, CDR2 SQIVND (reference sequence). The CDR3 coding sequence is TGTGCCAGCCGGGACGGAGGACTAAATCAGCCCCAGCATTTT. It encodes CASRDGGLNQPQHF.

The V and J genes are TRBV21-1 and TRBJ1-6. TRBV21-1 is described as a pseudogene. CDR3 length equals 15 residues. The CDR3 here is CASSKAKTDNSPLHF. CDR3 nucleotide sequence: TGTGCCAGCAGCAAAGCAAAGACTGATAATTCACCCCTCCACTTT.